This TCR beta chain was identified in a study of blood T cell repertoires in COVID-19. Study-level information: Nucleic acid was either cDNA or gDNA, and it came from T cells, B-cell-depleted T cells, or PBMCs.

Sequenced by immunoSEQ multiplex PCR; TCRdb stores in-frame clones only, minus some. The table has 300,000 to 400,000 clones, about 90% seen once. The CDR3 extends over 11 amino acids. Trimming removed 3 bases from V and 7 bases from J, with 6 bases in between. This sequence was found in a woman in her thirties who had recovered from COVID-19. The rearrangement uses TRBV12-3 or TRBV12-4 and TRBJ1-1, with D perhaps matching TRBD1 (5 bases). Sequenced: PBMCs or T cells enriched from blood (not recorded which). The CDR3 loop is CASSFRVEAFF. DNA of the CDR3: TGTGCCAGCAGTTTCAGGGTTGAAGCTTTCTTT.